The rows below give T cell receptor beta chains drawn from one sample of a study of blood T cell repertoires in COVID-19. Repertoires were generated with immunoSEQ multiplex PCR, while TCRdb's copy carries only in-frame clones and drops some. The sample yields tens of thousands of clones, about 87% seen once. The sequencing sample was made of peripheral blood. The receptor set was obtained from a man aged 45-65 years with acute or convalescent COVID-19. The CDR3 runs from the conserved cysteine through the conserved F or W. D genes are given only for firm matches. Clone size is stated in some rows and not others, as once, few, many or a class when expanded.

J: TRBJ2-7
size: -
V: TRBV6-2/TRBV6-3
D: -
DNA: TGTGCCAGCAGTTACGGGACAAGATACGAGCAGTACTTC
CDR3: CASSYGTRYEQYF

J: TRBJ2-7
size: -
V: TRBV19
D: TRBD1
DNA: TGTGCCAGTAGTTTGGGGGACAGTTCCTACGAGCAGTACTTC
CDR3: CASSLGDSSYEQYF

J: TRBJ1-3
size: -
V: TRBV10-3
D: TRBD1
DNA: TGTGCCATCGGGACAGGGGCAGCAGGGGGAAACACCATATATTTT
CDR3: CAIGTGAAGGNTIYF

J: TRBJ2-7
size: -
V: TRBV24-1
D: TRBD2
DNA: TGTGCCCGACCGGGACTAGACCACGAGCAGTACTTC
CDR3: CARPGLDHEQYF

J: TRBJ2-1
size: -
V: TRBV7-3
D: -
DNA: TGTGCCAGCAGCCTAGGACAGAATACAGCCAATGAGCAGTTCTTC
CDR3: CASSLGQNTANEQFF

J: TRBJ2-5
size: -
V: TRBV4-3
D: TRBD2
DNA: TGCGCCAGCAGCCAAGATCCGGGGACTAGCAGAGAGACCCAGTACTTC
CDR3: CASSQDPGTSRETQYF

J: TRBJ1-1
size: -
V: TRBV12-3/TRBV12-4
D: -
DNA: TGTGCCAGCAGTACAGGACGGATCACTGAAGCTTTCTTT
CDR3: CASSTGRITEAFF

J: TRBJ1-3
size: -
V: TRBV6-1
D: -
DNA: TGTGCCAGCGGCCTGGGGAGCACCATATATTTT
CDR3: CASGLGSTIYF

J: TRBJ2-1
size: few
V: TRBV7-2
D: -
DNA: TGTGCCAGCAGCCCCGGGACTCCCTCCCATGAGCAGTTCTTC
CDR3: CASSPGTPSHEQFF

J: TRBJ1-6
size: -
V: TRBV3-1/TRBV3-2
D: -
DNA: TGTGCCAGCAGCCAAGATCCCGGTTCACCCCTCCACTTT
CDR3: CASSQDPGSPLHF

J: TRBJ1-4
size: -
V: TRBV9
D: -
DNA: TGTGCCAGCAGCGGCGGAGGTTACACTAATGAAAAACTGTTTTTT
CDR3: CASSGGGYTNEKLFF

J: TRBJ1-1
size: -
V: TRBV3-1/TRBV3-2
D: TRBD1
DNA: TGTGCCAGCAGCCAAGAAAGGGGACAGCCTTACACTGAAGCTTTCTTT
CDR3: CASSQERGQPYTEAFF

J: TRBJ1-1
size: -
V: TRBV3-1/TRBV3-2
D: -
DNA: TGTGCCAGCAGCCAACCCGACAGGAACACTGAAGCTTTCTTT
CDR3: CASSQPDRNTEAFF

J: TRBJ1-5
size: once
V: TRBV28
D: TRBD1
DNA: TGTGCCAGCAGTGGACAGGGGTGGGGACCCCAGCATTTT
CDR3: CASSGQGWGPQHF

J: TRBJ1-2
size: -
V: TRBV19
D: -
DNA: TGTGCCAGTAGTACCGGCGGGGGCTATGGCTACACCTTC
CDR3: CASSTGGGYGYTF

J: TRBJ1-5
size: -
V: TRBV3-1/TRBV3-2
D: -
DNA: TGTGCCAGCAGCCAAGATCTTAGCAGCAATCAGCCCCAGCATTTT
CDR3: CASSQDLSSNQPQHF

J: TRBJ1-2
size: once
V: TRBV20-1
D: TRBD1
DNA: TGCAGTGCTAGTTTCCAGGGGGATGGCTACACCTTC
CDR3: CSASFQGDGYTF

J: TRBJ2-7
size: -
V: TRBV11-2
D: -
DNA: TGTGCCAGCAGCTTAGGGGGCAGGACCTACGAGCAGTACTTC
CDR3: CASSLGGRTYEQYF

J: TRBJ1-2
size: -
V: TRBV4-3
D: -
DNA: TGCGCCAGCAGCCAAGATGGTGCGGGGGAAGATGGGCCATATGGCTACACCTTC
CDR3: CASSQDGAGEDGPYGYTF

J: TRBJ1-2
size: -
V: TRBV29-1
D: -
DNA: TGCAGCGCCCATTCCGGGACTAACTATGGCTACACCTTC
CDR3: CSAHSGTNYGYTF

J: TRBJ1-4
size: -
V: TRBV18
D: -
DNA: TGTGCCAGCTCACAAAACCCGACAGGAGCTAATGAAAAACTGTTTTTT
CDR3: CASSQNPTGANEKLFF

J: TRBJ1-2
size: -
V: TRBV7-2
D: -
DNA: TGTGCCAGCAGCCCAAGTTCGGTACTCGGCTATGGCTACACCTTC
CDR3: CASSPSSVLGYGYTF

J: TRBJ2-3
size: -
V: TRBV14
D: TRBD2
DNA: TGTGCCAGCAGCCATCCCCGGGGGGGCACAGATACGCAGTATTTT
CDR3: CASSHPRGGTDTQYF

J: TRBJ2-7
size: -
V: TRBV29-1
D: -
DNA: TGCAGCGTTGCGGCAGGGAACGAGCAGTACTTC
CDR3: CSVAAGNEQYF

J: TRBJ2-1
size: medium-sized
V: TRBV2
D: TRBD2
DNA: TGTGCCAGCAGTGAACTAGCGGGAGGGCTGGAGCAGTTCTTC
CDR3: CASSELAGGLEQFF

J: TRBJ1-2
size: few
V: TRBV5-6
D: -
DNA: TGTGCCAGCAGCTTGATCTCCAGTAACTATGGCTACACCTTC
CDR3: CASSLISSNYGYTF

J: TRBJ2-7
size: -
V: TRBV3-1/TRBV3-2
D: -
DNA: TGTGCCAGCAGCCAAGACCCCTTAGCGGTAGTCTACGAGCAGTACTTC
CDR3: CASSQDPLAVVYEQYF

J: TRBJ2-3
size: -
V: TRBV4-2
D: -
DNA: TGTGCCAGCAGCCGAACGCCCGGAGATACGCAGTATTTT
CDR3: CASSRTPGDTQYF

J: TRBJ1-2
size: -
V: TRBV3-1/TRBV3-2
D: -
DNA: TGTGCCAGCAGCCAAGATGTCGTCGGCATGAGGGGCTACACCTTC
CDR3: CASSQDVVGMRGYTF

J: TRBJ2-5
size: -
V: TRBV11-2
D: TRBD2
DNA: TGTGCCAGCAGGACTAGCGGGGGGGCGTGGGAGACCCAGTACTTC
CDR3: CASRTSGGAWETQYF

J: TRBJ1-2
size: -
V: TRBV10-3
D: -
DNA: TGTGCCATCAGGGTGATCGAGGCCGAGCTGAATGGCTACACCTTC
CDR3: CAIRVIEAELNGYTF

J: TRBJ2-7
size: few
V: TRBV19
D: TRBD1
DNA: TGTGCCAGTAGTCGACGACAGGGATCAAACTACGAGCAGTACTTC
CDR3: CASSRRQGSNYEQYF

J: TRBJ1-2
size: -
V: TRBV7-2
D: -
DNA: TGTGCCAGCAGCTTGAATCCGGGGCCCGCGGGGAGCTATGGCTACACCTTC
CDR3: CASSLNPGPAGSYGYTF

J: TRBJ1-1
size: -
V: TRBV5-1
D: -
DNA: TGCGCCAGCAGCTTGGTGGCAGGGCAGAACACTGAAGCTTTCTTT
CDR3: CASSLVAGQNTEAFF

J: TRBJ1-1
size: once
V: TRBV6-1
D: -
DNA: TGTGCCAGCAGTGAATTAGGGGTTGGAACTGAAGCTTTCTTT
CDR3: CASSELGVGTEAFF

J: TRBJ2-7
size: -
V: TRBV6-5
D: -
DNA: TGTGCCAGCAGTTACTCGCACAGTACCTCCTACGAGCAGTACTTC
CDR3: CASSYSHSTSYEQYF

J: TRBJ2-5
size: -
V: TRBV5-5
D: TRBD1
DNA: TGTGCCAGCAGCTTGGGGACAGGGTCGCAAGAGACCCAGTACTTC
CDR3: CASSLGTGSQETQYF

J: TRBJ2-3
size: -
V: TRBV4-3
D: TRBD2
DNA: TGCGCCAGCAGCCCCGGACTAGCGGGGATATCCGATACGCAGTATTTT
CDR3: CASSPGLAGISDTQYF

J: TRBJ2-1
size: -
V: TRBV2
D: TRBD2
DNA: TGTGCCAGCAGTGGGACTAGCGGGAGGTTTAGCTCCTACAATGAGCAGTTCTTC
CDR3: CASSGTSGRFSSYNEQFF

J: TRBJ2-6
size: -
V: TRBV23-1
D: -
DNA: TGCGCCAGCAGTCAAGGGAGCACGACGGGAGGGGCCAACGTCCTGACTTTC
CDR3: CASSQGSTTGGANVLTF

J: TRBJ1-6
size: -
V: TRBV3-1/TRBV3-2
D: -
DNA: TGTGCCAGCAGCCAAGATTTAGGGAGACGGTCACCCCTCCACTTT
CDR3: CASSQDLGRRSPLHF

J: TRBJ1-4
size: once
V: TRBV23-1
D: -
DNA: TGCGCCAGCAGTCGGGCCGTAGATAGGTTTGAAAAACTGTTTTTT
CDR3: CASSRAVDRFEKLFF

J: TRBJ2-3
size: -
V: TRBV4-1
D: TRBD2
DNA: TGCGCCAGCAGCCAAGAAGGGGCTAGCGGGGGGATCACAGATACGCAGTATTTT
CDR3: CASSQEGASGGITDTQYF

J: TRBJ1-4
size: -
V: TRBV13
D: -
DNA: TGTGCCAGCAGCTATGACAGCCCCCTCGTGTTTTTT
CDR3: CASSYDSPLVFF

J: TRBJ2-7
size: -
V: TRBV28
D: -
DNA: TGTGCCAGCCATGGGCAGGGGGGATCGGGGAGGGAGCAGTACTTC
CDR3: CASHGQGGSGREQYF

J: TRBJ1-2
size: -
V: TRBV29-1
D: TRBD1
DNA: TGCAGCGTTGAAGGTACAGGGGGCGGTGGCTACACCTTC
CDR3: CSVEGTGGGGYTF

J: TRBJ1-6
size: -
V: TRBV2
D: -
DNA: TGTGCCGGGTCGGGGGGGACAAGTTTAAATTCACCCCTCCACTTT
CDR3: CAGSGGTSLNSPLHF

J: TRBJ2-3
size: -
V: TRBV29-1
D: -
DNA: TGCAGCGCCGTAGACTGGAGGGCAGATACGCAGTATTTT
CDR3: CSAVDWRADTQYF

J: TRBJ1-4
size: -
V: TRBV15
D: -
DNA: TGTGCCACCAGCAAGAGATTGGGGGGAACTAATGAAAAACTGTTTTTT
CDR3: CATSKRLGGTNEKLFF

J: TRBJ2-2
size: -
V: TRBV18
D: -
DNA: TGTGCCAGCTCACCACCCACAGGCCCAAACACCGGGGAGCTGTTTTTT
CDR3: CASSPPTGPNTGELFF

J: TRBJ2-1
size: -
V: TRBV28
D: TRBD1
DNA: TGTGCCAGCAGTTTAAACTCGGCAGGGGGCTGGGAGCAGTTCTTC
CDR3: CASSLNSAGGWEQFF

J: TRBJ2-2
size: -
V: TRBV4-2
D: -
DNA: TGTGCCAGCAGCCAAGAAGCTAATCTAAACACCGGGGAGCTGTTTTTT
CDR3: CASSQEANLNTGELFF

J: TRBJ2-1
size: -
V: TRBV7-3
D: TRBD1
DNA: TGTGCCAGCAGCTTAGGAACAGGGGGGTCCTACAATGAGCAGTTCTTC
CDR3: CASSLGTGGSYNEQFF

J: TRBJ2-1
size: -
V: TRBV29-1
D: -
DNA: TGCAGCGTTGAAGAGGGGAGAACCCAGTTCTTC
CDR3: CSVEEGRTQFF

J: TRBJ2-3
size: -
V: TRBV7-3
D: -
DNA: TGTGCCAGCAGCTTAACGAGGTCGGCAGGCACAGATACGCAGTATTTT
CDR3: CASSLTRSAGTDTQYF

J: TRBJ2-7
size: once
V: TRBV28
D: TRBD2
DNA: TGTGCAACTAGCGGGGCCCGGGAGGAGCAGTACTTC
CDR3: CATSGAREEQYF

J: TRBJ2-1
size: -
V: TRBV11-2
D: -
DNA: TGTGCCAGCAGTCTAGCCGGGAATGAGCAGTTCTTC
CDR3: CASSLAGNEQFF

J: TRBJ2-3
size: few
V: TRBV13
D: -
DNA: TGTGCCAGCAGCGCACCAACCGGGATCGCGACCGCAGATACGCAGTATTTT
CDR3: CASSAPTGIATADTQYF

J: TRBJ1-3
size: -
V: TRBV7-9
D: -
DNA: TGTGCCAGCAGCCCACTCCCTGGAAACACCATATATTTT
CDR3: CASSPLPGNTIYF

J: TRBJ2-7
size: -
V: TRBV6-2/TRBV6-3
D: -
DNA: TGTGCCAGCAGATACCCGGGGGTTGGGGAGCAGTACTTC
CDR3: CASRYPGVGEQYF